The entry below describes one TCR beta chain. Between the trimmed V and J ends, which lost 5 bases and 7 bases, there was a span of 11 bases. This CDR3 has 13 amino acids. Germline loops: CDR1 SGHNT, CDR2 YENEEA. TCRdb itself ran the 5' RACE reads through MiXCR, one entry per CDR3 protein. The sample lists 450,000 to 550,000 distinct CDR3 sequences; about 19% were seen once. These data are taken from a study of T cells after yellow fever vaccination. The clonotype comes from a man aged 25-45 years who received the YFV17D yellow fever vaccine. Sequencing used PBMCs, obtained 15 days after the yellow fever booster vaccination. V gene TRBV11-3 combines with J gene TRBJ2-2; the D gene is possibly TRBD2 (5 bases). The CDR3 spells CASSMIEGGELFF. The CDR3 DNA reads as TGTGCCAGCAGCATGATAGAGGGCGGGGAGCTGTTTTTT.